This entry lists 14 T cell receptor beta chains sequenced from one sample in a study of tumor-infiltrating lymphocytes in primary liver carcinoma. Making TCR beta cDNA involved roughly 0.55 ug total RNA and a constant-region primer. Investigators got TCR beta libraries out of three nested multiplex PCR rounds, done with slightly modified ARM-PCR. Primers for the first two PCR rounds were TRBV1-TRBV30 forward primers and a C-beta reverse primer (around 11 cycles per round). Each CDR3 protein gets one entry after TCRdb re-called the multiplex PCR reads with MiXCR. Here the sample spans 75,000 to 90,000 distinct CDR3 sequences, 65% to 80% being singletons. Co-extraction of RNA and DNA was performed on about 20-32 mg of unsorted bulk tissue. Sequencing input: liver tumor tissue from sampling region 1. The subset denotes: tumor region T1, superior pole. The receptors come from a man aged 40-55 years with primary liver carcinoma and hepatitis B virus infection.

In this sample, this clonotype turned up a few times. A much larger clone sits a single nucleotide away, making a read error possible. The CDR3 DNA sequence: TGTGCCATCAGTGAGACCGGGAACACTGGAGCTTTCTTT. It codes for CAISETGNTGAFF. The chain recombines TRBV10-3 with TRBJ1-1; D is ambiguous. The CDR3 length is 13 residues. Germline CDR1 ENHRY, CDR2 SYGVKD.

Comments on this clonotype: The CDR3 ends on some other residue instead of the conserved phenylalanine or tryptophan, so this is likely a read error. The DNA is omitted, as the CDR3 cannot be located on it reliably, and the CDR3 follows TCRdb's listing. The V call is TRBV11-2, the J call TRBJ1-2; the table's D call TRBD1 went unverified against the DNA. The CDR3 is 13 amino acids in total, end residues counted. The germline gives CDR1 SGHAT, CDR2 FQNNGV. The CDR3 region is CACSLAPGQGEAY.

This clonotype was recorded once. Since no conserved phenylalanine or tryptophan closes the CDR3, a read error is the likely cause. It is unclear where the CDR3 begins or ends on the DNA, so no DNA is shown, and the CDR3 is as TCRdb lists it. This chain joins TRBV11-2 and TRBJ2-7; the DNA was not used to check the table's D call, TRBD2. The CDR3 totals 15 residues, both ends included. CDR1 and CDR2 from the germline V gene are SGHAT and FQNNGV. The CDR3 loop reads CANSQYSGGGYERYL.

Of note for this clonotype: At one end the junction does not follow the germline gene, possibly because of a read error. The chain recombines TRBV5-1 with TRBJ2-1; the D gene could be TRBD1 or TRBD2 (5 bases each). There are 15 residues in the CDR3. Looked up from germline, CDR1 is SGHRS and CDR2 is YFSETQ. CDR3 DNA sequence: TGCGCCAGCAGCGCTGGACTCACAGGCTACAATGTGCAGTTCTTC. Its translation: CASSAGLTGYNVQFF.

Concerning this clonotype itself: The junction does not match germline at one end; this may be a read error. This chain connects TRBV13 to TRBJ2-1, with D tentatively TRBD1 (8 bases). From germline, CDR1 is PRHDT and CDR2 FYEKMQ (reference sequence). CDR3 length equals 11 residues. CDR3 sequence (DNA): TGTGCCAGTAGCTTAGAACAGGGGGGGACCTTC. The encoded protein is CASSLEQGGTF.

Points on this clonotype: At one end, the junction sequence differs from germline, possibly due to a read error. The chain links TRBV5-4 to TRBJ2-7, with unresolved D. This CDR3 is 13 amino acids long. Germline loops: CDR1 SGHNT, CDR2 YYREEE (reference sequence). CDR3: CACRMGRAYEQYF. The CDR3 DNA sequence: TGTGCCTGCAGGATGGGCCGAGCTTACGAGCAGTACTTC.

In regard to this clonotype: This CDR3 is missing its conserved last phenylalanine or tryptophan, likely due to a read error. V usage is TRBV11-3 and J usage is TRBJ2-1; a weak D match, TRBD2 (5 bases). This CDR3 contains 14 residues. Germline lookup yields CDR1 SGHNT and CDR2 YENEEA. The V and J ends lost 4 bases and 8 bases respectively, with 15 bases between them. CDR3 residues: CASSSGVLSDEQFL. The DNA for the CDR3 is TGTGCCAGCAGCTCCGGGGTCTTATCGGATGAGCAGTTCCTA.

A single count supports this clonotype. A much larger clone sits a single nucleotide away, making a read error possible. The genes are TRBV7-9 and TRBJ1-1; D remains ambiguous. The CDR3 is 12 residues long. From germline, CDR1 is SEHNR and CDR2 FQNEAQ (reference sequence). CDR3 nucleotides: TGTGCCAGCAGGTTAGAAGACACTGAAGCTTTCTTT. It is translated as CASRLEDTEAFF.

This clonotype was seen ten or more times. The rearrangement uses TRBV29-1 and TRBJ2-2; 8 bases fit TRBD2. The CDR3 spans 14 residues. The V gene end was trimmed by 7 bases and the J gene end by 5 bases; junction bases not matched to a gene: 9. From germline, CDR1 is SQVTM and CDR2 ANQGSEA. As DNA, the CDR3 is TGCAGCGCGGGGGGGCAGGGAGGAACCGGGGAGCTGTTTTTT. Protein sequence: CSAGGQGGTGELFF.

Comment on this clonotype: Sequence at one end of the junction differs from germline and may be a read error. In DNA, the CDR3 is TGCAGCGTTATAATAGCGGGAGGGGCCTACGGGCAGTACTTC. Protein product: CSVIIAGGAYGQYF. The V call is TRBV29-1, the J call TRBJ2-7, with TRBD2 matching over 11 bases. The CDR3 length is 14 residues. Germline V lookup: CDR1 SQVTM, CDR2 ANQGSEA.

As to this clonotype: Its ends do not fully match the called genes, so a read error is possible. J is TRBJ2-7 and V is TRBV10-1; D is unresolved. Per the germline V gene, CDR1 is WNHNN and CDR2 is SYGVQD (reference sequence). This CDR3 comprises 12 residues. CDR3 nucleotide sequence: TGCGCCAGCAGTGACTTATCCTACGGGCAGTACTTC. Its translation is CASSDLSYGQYF.

The table lists this clonotype with many counts. J is TRBJ2-1 and V is TRBV29-1, with 8 nucleotides matching TRBD1. This CDR3 is built from 12 residues. The junction had 0 bases not matched to a gene; V was cut back by 1 base and J by 7 bases. The germline gives CDR1 SQVTM, CDR2 ANQGSEA. CDR3 nucleotides: TGCAGCGTTGAAGGGACAGGGAATGAGCAGTTCTTC. It specifies CSVEGTGNEQFF.

This chain joins TRBV29-1 and TRBJ1-5; D call uncertain. This CDR3 region has 15 residues. The germline V gene encodes CDR1 SQVTM and CDR2 ANQGSEA. The germline V and J ends were trimmed by 6 bases and 3 bases, with 18 bases remaining between them. CDR3: CSVATMGSNNQPQHF. The CDR3 bases are TGCAGCGTCGCGACCATGGGTAGTAACAATCAGCCCCAGCATTTT.

This clonotype was seen a single time. The junction departs from the called germline gene at one end, perhaps through a read error. The rearrangement uses TRBV25-1 and TRBJ1-4, with a tentative D call TRBD1 (5 bases). This CDR3 region has 15 residues. Per germline, CDR1 MGHDK and CDR2 SYGVNS. The DNA of the CDR3 is TGTGCCAGCAGTCCGGGGCAGGGTAGATACGAAAAACTGTCTTTT. The encoded protein is CASSPGQGRYEKLSF.